Given below is one T cell receptor (beta chain) in context. The V end lost 2 bases, the J end lost 1 base, and 5 bases lay between the germline ends. The CDR3 is 12 residues long. Germline V gene sequence: CDR1 SQVTM, CDR2 ANQGSEA. Repertoires were generated with immunoSEQ multiplex PCR, while TCRdb's copy carries only in-frame clones and drops some. The top ten clones hold 30% to 40% of a sample with about 120,000 clones, around 89% of them seen once. The sample belongs to a study of control samples from healthy donors and cancer patients. The clonotype comes from a man between 50 and 59 years old in good health. This chain links TRBV29-1 with TRBJ1-2; D unclear. Material: blood. The CDR3 region has the DNA TGCAGCGTTGAAAGGGTTAACTATGGCTACACCTTC. It encodes CSVERVNYGYTF.